The TCR beta chain under discussion was sequenced for a study of T cell changes during pregnancy in multiple sclerosis. Generated by immunoSEQ multiplex PCR, the TCRdb table keeps only in-frame clones and is missing some. The sample records tens of thousands of clones, 91% being singletons. Germline V gene data show CDR1 as SNHLY and CDR2 as FYNNEI. The CDR3 runs 15 residues. Between the trimmed V and J ends, which lost 3 bases and 4 bases, there was a span of 13 bases. The TCR was taken from a female donor in good health, enrolled as a control in a pregnancy study. The chain recombines TRBV2 with TRBJ2-1; possible D gene TRBD2, 5 bases. This material consisted of CD4+ T cells from peripheral blood mononuclear cells, taken in the third trimester of pregnancy. The DNA for the CDR3 is TGTGCCAGCAGTGACAGCGGAGGCTATTACAATGAGCAGTTCTTC. Its translation is CASSDSGGYYNEQFF.